The TCR beta chain under discussion was sequenced for a study of T cell responses to AZD1222 COVID-19 vaccine. Investigators merged groups given second doses at roughly 4 or roughly 12 weeks. Findings of the study overall: Spike-specific TCR breadth and depth were elevated following two AZD1222 doses. At baseline, seropositivity was found in only a handful of AZD1222 recipients.

The germline V gene has CDR1 SGHTS and CDR2 YDEGEE. Trimming stripped 4 bases from V and 0 bases from J, with 14 bases between. The CDR3 covers 15 residues. This table comes from immunoSEQ multiplex PCR, and its TCRdb copy is limited to in-frame clones, with some not included. The sample records 150,000 to 200,000 clones, 85% to 90% being singletons. On this clone: What it binds is not known.

The chain combines TRBV5-8 with TRBJ2-7, with D perhaps matching TRBD1 (6 bases). The TCR originated in an adult who received the AZD1222 COVID-19 vaccine. This specimen was peripheral blood, taken 28 days after the second AZD1222 dose. In DNA form, the CDR3 reads TGTGCCAGCAGCAGACTCTACAGGGCCTCCTACGAGCAGTACTTC. Its translation is CASSRLYRASYEQYF.